Below are 30 T cell receptor beta chains sequenced from a single sample in a study of blood T cell repertoires in COVID-19. Some clones are missing from TCRdb's copy, which holds only in-frame ones; the method was immunoSEQ multiplex PCR. This sample has roughly 76,000 clones, with roughly 91% found just once. Sequencing input: peripheral blood. The receptors stem from a man in his 70s with active or convalescent COVID-19.

The chain couples TRBV19 to TRBJ1-2, with no clear D. The V gene's germline CDR1 is LNHDA and CDR2 SQIVND (reference sequence). V was pared by 4 bases and J by 3 bases, with 6 bases between. The CDR3 sequence is 12 residues long. CDR3 protein: CASSTRDYGYTF. Here the CDR3 DNA reads TGTGCCAGTAGTACCCGGGACTATGGCTACACCTTC.

This chain links TRBV19 with TRBJ1-2, with 7 bases identical to TRBD1. V trimming: 3 bases; J trimming: 0 bases; junction bases outside the gene matches: 7. The CDR3 is 16 amino acids. CDR1 LNHDA and CDR2 SQIVND come from the germline V gene (reference sequence). In nucleotides, the CDR3 is TGTGCCAGTAGTATTTCCCTGGGACAGACTAACTATGGCTACACCTTC. Its translation: CASSISLGQTNYGYTF.

The J gene is TRBJ2-2, the V gene TRBV11-1; unclear D gene. The V and J ends lost 3 bases and 6 bases respectively, with 11 bases between them. This CDR3 has 14 amino acids. The germline V gene has CDR1 SGHAT and CDR2 FQDESV (reference sequence). The CDR3: CASSLFGYSGELFF. The DNA of the CDR3 is TGTGCCAGCAGCTTGTTCGGGTATTCCGGGGAGCTGTTTTTT.

In DNA, the CDR3 is TGTGCCAGCAGCGTGGGGCGTGGCGGGAGAGAGGGAGATACGCAGTATTTT. It is translated as CASSVGRGGREGDTQYF. The chain combines TRBV9 with TRBJ2-3, with TRBD2 matching over 7 bases. CDR3 length: 17 amino acids. With 2 bases clipped from V and 5 bases from J, the junction kept 14 bases outside the gene matches. CDR1 SGDLS and CDR2 YYNGEE come from the germline V gene. The entire variable domain, with the rest obtained from reference TRBV9 and TRBJ2-3, is as follows: DSGVTQTPKHLITATGQRVTLRCSPRSGDLSVYWYQQSLDQGLQFLIQYYNGEERAKGNILERFSAQQFPDLHSELNLSSLELGDSALYFCASSVGRGGREGDTQYFGPGTRLTVL.

This clone is a singleton in its sample. The chain is built from TRBV29-1 and TRBJ2-1, with 7 bases fitting TRBD1. This CDR3 region has 13 residues. V lost 4 bases to trimming and J lost 3 bases; unmatched junction nucleotides: 3. Germline V gene lookup returns CDR1 SQVTM and CDR2 ANQGSEA. The CDR3 bases are TGCAGCGTTGGGGCAGGGGGCTACAATGAGCAGTTCTTC. Its translation: CSVGAGGYNEQFF.

This sequence joins TRBV28 and TRBJ2-7; no definite D call. Germline CDR1 and CDR2: MDHEN and SYDVKM. V lost 5 bases and J lost 4, with 12 bases in between. The CDR3 spans 13 residues. This chain's CDR3 is CASSLPDSYEQYF. In nucleotides, the CDR3 is TGTGCCAGCAGTCTTCCCGACTCATACGAGCAGTACTTC. The full variable domain, in which reference TRBV28 and TRBJ2-7 provide the parts outside the CDR3, is DVKVTQSSRYLVKRTGEKVFLECVQDMDHENMFWYRQDPGLGLRLIYFSYDVKMKEKGDIPEGYSVSREKKERFSLILESASTNQTSMYLCASSLPDSYEQYFGPGTRLTVT.

This chain uses TRBV19 with TRBJ2-3; a possible D gene is TRBD1 (6 bases). CDR1 LNHDA and CDR2 SQIVND come from the germline V gene (reference sequence). CDR3 length: 15 residues. Trimming took 7 bases from V and 0 from J, leaving 14 bases between them. The CDR3 protein is CASNPTGASTDTQYF. CDR3 nucleotide sequence: TGTGCCAGTAACCCGACAGGAGCTAGCACAGATACGCAGTATTTT.

The J gene is TRBJ1-4, the V gene TRBV30; D unclear. V was shortened by 1 base and J by 4 bases, with 7 bases between the two germline ends. CDR3 length: 13 residues. The germline CDR1 and CDR2 sequences are GTSNPN and SVGIG (reference sequence). CDR3 sequence reads: CAWSAGGNEKLFF. Here the CDR3 DNA reads TGTGCCTGGAGTGCTGGCGGTAATGAAAAACTGTTTTTT.

This sequence joins TRBV18 and TRBJ2-3; 10 bases line up with TRBD2. With 3 bases clipped from V and 3 bases from J, the junction kept 3 bases outside the gene matches. The CDR3 is 15 amino acids. Germline CDR1 reads KGHSH; CDR2 reads LQKENI. The CDR3 reads CASSPAAGGTDTQYF. The CDR3 DNA reads TGTGCCAGCTCACCGGCAGCGGGAGGGACAGATACGCAGTATTTT. Full variable domain (missing parts from reference TRBV18 and TRBJ2-3): NAGVMQNPRHLVRRRGQEARLRCSPMKGHSHVYWYRQLPEEGLKFMVYLQKENIIDESGMPKERFSAEFPKEGPSILRIQQVVRGDSAAYFCASSPAAGGTDTQYFGPGTRLTVL.

The chain carries TRBV11-3 and TRBJ2-7; D is possibly TRBD2 (6 bases). Trimming shortened V by 2 bases and J by 0 bases, and 11 bases separated the two germline ends. CDR1 and CDR2 (germline): SGHNT, YENEEA. CDR3 length equals 15 residues. In DNA form, the CDR3 reads TGTGCCAGCAGCTTAATGAGCGGGTCCTCCTACGAGCAGTACTTC. This encodes CASSLMSGSSYEQYF.

This chain connects TRBV2 to TRBJ1-1; 8 nucleotides agree with TRBD1. Germline trimming cut 9 bases from V and 4 bases from J; bases unmatched to any gene: 10. CDR1 is SNHLY, CDR2 FYNNEI, per germline. The CDR3 consists of 14 residues. DNA for the CDR3: TGTGCCAGTAGAGACAGGGGAGTAAGCACTGAAGCTTTCTTT. Residues: CASRDRGVSTEAFF.

The chain uses TRBV6-2 or TRBV6-3 and TRBJ1-2; unclear D gene. The CDR3 runs 16 residues. V lost 0 bases and J lost 0, with 11 bases in between. Germline CDR1 reads MNHEY; CDR2 reads SVGEGT. The CDR3 DNA reads as TGTGCCAGCAGTTACTCCAGATTTACTACTAACTATGGCTACACCTTC. This gives the protein CASSYSRFTTNYGYTF.

The V and J genes are TRBV6-1 and TRBJ1-5; D uncertain. Germline V CDR1 and CDR2: MNHNS, SASEGT. V lost 3 bases to trimming and J lost 4 bases, with 7 bases between them. The CDR3 is made up of 13 amino acids. The CDR3 here is CASSDLVNQPQHF. In DNA, the CDR3 is TGTGCCAGCAGTGATTTAGTAAATCAGCCCCAGCATTTT.

The genes are TRBV10-3 and TRBJ2-1; 8 bases agree with TRBD2. Trimming at V came to 7 bases and at J to 6 bases, leaving 14 bases not matched to a gene. The germline gives CDR1 ENHRY, CDR2 SYGVKD. This CDR3 is built from 16 residues. The CDR3 loop is CAINEEGAGVSNEQFF. For the CDR3, the DNA is TGTGCCATCAACGAAGAGGGAGCGGGAGTCTCCAATGAGCAGTTCTTC.

The CDR3 coding sequence is TGTGCCAGCAGTTACCCCTGGGAGGGCCAGTCCTACGAGCAGTACTTC. It yields the protein CASSYPWEGQSYEQYF. The V and J genes are TRBV28 and TRBJ2-7, with TRBD2 matching 7 bases. V lost 4 bases and J lost 1; bases outside the gene matches: 10. This CDR3 region has 16 residues. Germline assignment: CDR1 MDHEN and CDR2 SYDVKM.

This chain links TRBV9 with TRBJ2-2, with a possible D match to TRBD2 (5 bases). The V end was cut by 4 bases, the J end by 7 bases, with 11 bases between. CDR1 and CDR2 from the germline V gene are SGDLS and YYNGEE. This CDR3 is 13 amino acids long. The CDR3 coding sequence is TGTGCCAGCAGCTTACAGCGGCACGGGGAGCTGTTTTTT. Translating gives CASSLQRHGELFF.

The chain links TRBV6-5 to TRBJ1-1; D ambiguous. V dropped 0 bases and J dropped 0 bases, with 5 bases sitting between them. CDR3 length: 14 amino acids. Germline V gene data show CDR1 as MNHEY and CDR2 as SVGAGI. The CDR3 DNA reads TGTGCCAGCAGTTACTCGAGGCTGAACACTGAAGCTTTCTTT. It codes for CASSYSRLNTEAFF.

A remark on this clone: The same CDR3 is also encoded by other DNA sequences in this sample. The V and J genes are TRBV18 and TRBJ1-1; D is possibly TRBD1 (6 bases). In germline, CDR1 is KGHSH, CDR2 LQKENI. This CDR3 has 16 residues. Trimming took off 3 bases at V and 6 bases at J, with 20 bases between the two ends. The CDR3 protein is CASSPSRAGVGAEAFF. In DNA, the CDR3 is TGTGCCAGCTCACCGAGCCGGGCAGGGGTGGGAGCTGAAGCTTTCTTT.

The chain combines TRBV28 with TRBJ1-1, with 8 bases fitting TRBD1. The CDR3 length is 12 residues. With 7 bases clipped from V and 6 bases from J, the junction kept 4 bases outside the gene matches. Germline loops: CDR1 MDHEN, CDR2 SYDVKM. The CDR3 reads CASTMTGAEAFF. The CDR3 nucleotides read TGTGCCAGCACCATGACAGGGGCTGAAGCTTTCTTT.

The V call is TRBV28, the J call TRBJ1-6, with D possibly TRBD1 on 5 matching bases. In germline, CDR1 is MDHEN, CDR2 SYDVKM. Trimming shortened V by 11 bases and J by 7 bases, and 21 bases separated the two germline ends. This CDR3 is built from 15 residues. Here the CDR3 DNA reads TGTGCCTCCCAGGGAGGGGCCGCGGGGAATTCACCCCTCCACTTT. It encodes CASQGGAAGNSPLHF.

The chain carries TRBV2 and TRBJ2-3; 7 bases match TRBD2. There are 15 residues in the CDR3. J lost 2 bases, V lost 3 bases, and 5 bases had no gene match. Looked up from germline, CDR1 is SNHLY and CDR2 is FYNNEI. In DNA form, the CDR3 reads TGTGCCAGCAGTGAGTTACGGGAGGTCACAGATACGCAGTATTTT. Translation: CASSELREVTDTQYF.

V is TRBV12-3 or TRBV12-4 and J is TRBJ2-3, with 7 nucleotides matching TRBD1. V trimming: 7 bases; J trimming: 5 bases; junction bases outside the gene matches: 3. The CDR3 has 12 residues. The CDR3 nucleotides are TGTGCCAGCACGACAGGGTTAGATACGCAGTATTTT. It codes for CASTTGLDTQYF.

This clone occurred once. This chain connects TRBV2 to TRBJ1-5; 9 bases align to TRBD1. The CDR3 runs 14 residues. In germline, CDR1 is SNHLY, CDR2 FYNNEI. J gave up 3 bases and V 6 bases, and 3 bases lay outside the gene matches. The CDR3 DNA reads as TGTGCCAGCAGGGACAGGGGCTTCAATCAGCCCCAGCATTTT. Translation: CASRDRGFNQPQHF.

This clone has a single count. The chain is built from TRBV7-3 and TRBJ1-1, with D unclear. The CDR3 totals 13 residues. Deletions cut 4 bases from V and 1 base from J, with 7 bases between. CDR1 SGHTA and CDR2 FQGTGA come from the germline V gene. The CDR3 region has the DNA TGTGCCAGCAGCTCACACCAGAACACTGAAGCTTTCTTT. Its protein product is CASSSHQNTEAFF. The variable domain in full, with the rest retrieved from reference TRBV7-3 and TRBJ1-1, is GAGVSQTPSNKVTEKGKYVELRCDPISGHTALYWYRQSLGQGPEFLIYFQGTGAADDSGLPNDRFFAVRPEGSVSTLKIQRTERGDSAVYLCASSSHQNTEAFFGQGTRLTVV.

The chain uses TRBV5-1 and TRBJ2-1, with TRBD1 identical over 10 bases. CDR1 SGHRS and CDR2 YFSETQ come from the germline V gene. With 5 bases clipped from V and 15 bases from J, the junction kept 8 bases outside the gene matches. The CDR3 is made up of 12 amino acids. This CDR3 reads CASSQPGTGAFF. Written as DNA, the CDR3 is TGCGCCAGCAGTCAGCCCGGGACAGGGGCGTTCTTC. Looking up the rest from reference TRBV5-1 and TRBJ2-1 gives the full variable domain: KAGVTQTPRYLIKTRGQQVTLSCSPISGHRSVSWYQQTPGQGLQFLFEYFSETQRNKGNFPGRFSGRQFSNSRSEMNVSTLELGDSALYLCASSQPGTGAFFGPGTRLTVL.

This clone was observed a few times. This chain uses TRBV7-6 with TRBJ2-7, with 9 bases fitting TRBD2. Germline-derived CDR1 and CDR2 are SGHVS and FNYEAQ. The CDR3 covers 15 residues. Trimming cost V 4 bases and J 3 bases; bases outside gene matches: 7. In DNA, the CDR3 is TGTGCCAGCAGCTCCCCGTCTAGCGGGAACTACGAGCAGTACTTC. It specifies CASSSPSSGNYEQYF.

This chain uses TRBV19 with TRBJ1-1; D call uncertain. The CDR3 spans 13 residues. Germline assignment: CDR1 LNHDA and CDR2 SQIVND (reference sequence). Trimming stripped 5 bases from V and 1 base from J, with 8 bases between. As DNA, the CDR3 is TGTGCCAGTAGTCGCGCCCCGAACACTGAAGCTTTCTTT. The encoded protein is CASSRAPNTEAFF.

The rearrangement joins TRBV27 to TRBJ1-6, with 10 bases matching TRBD1. The CDR3 is 16 amino acids. Germline CDR1 reads MNHEY; CDR2 reads SMNVEV (reference sequence). Unmatched junction bases numbered 5, after V lost 2 bases and J lost 7 bases. The CDR3 nucleotides read TGTGCCAGCAGTTTACGACAGGGGGCCATCAATTCACCCCTCCACTTT. Protein sequence: CASSLRQGAINSPLHF.

The V and J genes are TRBV2 and TRBJ1-1, with unresolved D. V shed 8 bases and J shed 4 bases, with 17 bases lying between them. Germline assignment: CDR1 SNHLY and CDR2 FYNNEI. The CDR3 is 14 residues long. As DNA, the CDR3 is TGTGCCAGCCGGACGCAGGAGGGAGGCACTGAAGCTTTCTTT. Translated: CASRTQEGGTEAFF.

The V call is TRBV6-5, the J call TRBJ1-2, with D tentatively TRBD1 (5 bases). CDR3 length equals 14 residues. Trimming removed 2 bases at V and 8 bases at J, with 15 bases between. The germline V gene has CDR1 MNHEY and CDR2 SVGAGI. The CDR3 region is CASSYGASAGGYTF. The CDR3 DNA is TGTGCCAGCAGTTACGGGGCCTCGGCGGGGGGCTACACCTTC.